This T cell receptor beta chain was observed in a study of OX40 agonist ivuxolimab in advanced cancers. Study-wide points: No antigen was identified for the clonally expanded peripheral T cells.

Details on this clone: Its antigen remains unknown.

Repertoires were generated with immunoSEQ multiplex PCR, while TCRdb's copy carries only in-frame clones and drops some. The sample yields roughly 42,000 clones, roughly 86% seen once. The CDR3 has 16 amino acids. With V trimmed by 6 bases and J by 2 bases, 9 bases remained unmatched. Germline values: CDR1 WNHNN, CDR2 SYGVQD (reference sequence). This TCR derives from an adult with an advanced solid tumor such as melanoma, head and neck, liver or kidney cancer. Material: CD4+ or CD8+ T cells sorted from blood, obtained in a trial of the OX40 agonist ivuxolimab. The rearrangement joins TRBV10-1 to TRBJ1-2, with 10 bases aligning to TRBD1. The DNA of the CDR3 is TGCGCCAGCAGAGATACTATGGGACAGGGGAACTATGGCTACACCTTC. As protein: CASRDTMGQGNYGYTF.